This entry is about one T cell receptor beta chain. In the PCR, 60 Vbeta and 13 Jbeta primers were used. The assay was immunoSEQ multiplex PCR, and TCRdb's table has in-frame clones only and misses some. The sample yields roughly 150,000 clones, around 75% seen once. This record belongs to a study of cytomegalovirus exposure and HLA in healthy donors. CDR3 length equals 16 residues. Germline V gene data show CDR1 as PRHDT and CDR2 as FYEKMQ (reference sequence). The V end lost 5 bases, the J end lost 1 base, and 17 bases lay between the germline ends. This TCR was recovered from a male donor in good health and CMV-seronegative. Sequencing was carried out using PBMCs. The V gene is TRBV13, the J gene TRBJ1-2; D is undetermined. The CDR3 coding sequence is TGTGCCAGCAGCCGAGGTCCGCAGGAGGATAACTATGGCTACACCTTC. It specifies CASSRGPQEDNYGYTF.